Below are 18 T cell receptor beta chains sequenced from a single sample in a study of T cells after yellow fever vaccination. TCRdb redid the calling of the 5' RACE reads with MiXCR, one entry per CDR3 protein. The sample includes about 130,000 distinct CDR3 sequences, around 9.8% of them seen just once. The source material was CD8+ T cells sorted from PBMCs, sampled on the day of the yellow fever booster vaccination. The receptors derive from a man between 18 and 35 years old who received the YFV17D yellow fever vaccine.

The table lists this clonotype with a few counts. The gene calls are TRBV27 and TRBJ2-5, with unresolved D. V dropped 4 bases and J dropped 5 bases, with 17 bases sitting between them. CDR3 length: 15 residues. Germline V gene sequence: CDR1 MNHEY, CDR2 SMNVEV (reference sequence). The CDR3 DNA follows: TGTGCCAGCAGTTCACACACGGACGACTGGGAGACCCAGTACTTC. It encodes CASSSHTDDWETQYF.

This clonotype was observed a handful of times. The rearrangement links TRBV11-3 to TRBJ2-3; D may match TRBD1 or TRBD2 (5 bases each). The CDR3 consists of 15 residues. The V and J ends lost 4 bases and 8 bases respectively, with 19 bases between them. The germline gives CDR1 SGHNT, CDR2 YENEEA. CDR3 bases: TGTGCCAGCAGCTCAGGGAGAGACCCCCCCGGTACGCAGTATTTT. Residues: CASSSGRDPPGTQYF. The full variable domain, completed using reference TRBV11-3 and TRBJ2-3, is EAGVVQSPRYKIIEKKQPVAFWCNPISGHNTLYWYLQNLGQGPELLIRYENEEAVDDSQLPKDRFSAERLKGVDSTLKIQPAELGDSAVYLCASSSGRDPPGTQYFGPGTRLTVL.

Only a few counts were recorded for this clonotype. The chain employs TRBV12-3 or TRBV12-4 and TRBJ2-3; D remains ambiguous. The CDR3 runs 14 residues. With 7 bases removed from V and 1 base from J, the gap between germline ends came to 12 bases. The CDR3 DNA reads as TGTGCCAGCACCCCCCTAGGACGCACAGATACGCAGTATTTT. Encoded protein: CASTPLGRTDTQYF.

This clonotype came up a few times. CDR3 sequence: CASSYSAGGLDVTDTQYF. The CDR3 DNA reads TGTGCCAGCAGTTACTCTGCGGGGGGGCTGGACGTTACAGATACGCAGTATTTT. V usage is TRBV6-2 or TRBV6-3 and J usage is TRBJ2-3; 9 bases are a match to TRBD2. The CDR3 is 18 residues long. The junction had 10 bases not matched to a gene; V was cut back by 0 bases and J by 3 bases. Per the germline V gene, CDR1 is MNHEY and CDR2 is SVGEGT.

The V and J genes are TRBV5-1 and TRBJ2-7, with a tentative D call TRBD1 (5 bases). Looked up from germline, CDR1 is SGHRS and CDR2 is YFSETQ. The germline V and J ends were trimmed by 4 bases and 2 bases, with 16 bases remaining between them. The CDR3 is 15 residues long. The CDR3 DNA is TGCGCCAGCAGCCTCGCGGACACGTTGCCCTACGAGCAGTACTTC. It translates to CASSLADTLPYEQYF.

The table lists this clonotype with a few counts. This chain joins TRBV18 and TRBJ2-2; no definite D call. The germline V gene encodes CDR1 KGHSH and CDR2 LQKENI. The CDR3 extends over 14 amino acids. Trimming shortened V by 0 bases and J by 6 bases, and 8 bases separated the two germline ends. The CDR3 sequence is CASSPPLKPGELFF. CDR3 in DNA: TGTGCCAGCTCACCACCGCTAAAGCCCGGGGAGCTGTTTTTT.

The chain has TRBV12-3 or TRBV12-4 and TRBJ1-1; D possibly corresponds to TRBD1 (5 bases). This CDR3 region has 13 residues. V dropped 6 bases and J dropped 4 bases, with 12 bases sitting between them. CDR3: CASRPDSLTEAFF. The CDR3 DNA reads as TGTGCCAGCAGACCCGACAGTCTCACTGAAGCTTTCTTT.

V and J are TRBV7-8 and TRBJ2-5; D unclear. Germline V gives CDR1 SGHVS, CDR2 FQNEAQ. Trimming took off 5 bases at V and 4 bases at J, with 11 bases between the two ends. This CDR3 has 13 residues. The CDR3 nucleotides are TGTGCCAGCAGCCCTGACCAAGGAGAGACCCAGTACTTC. Residues: CASSPDQGETQYF.

This clonotype has a count of ten or more. The V call is TRBV4-2, the J call TRBJ2-2; 11 positions agree with TRBD1. Germline CDR1 LGHNA, CDR2 YNFKEQ. The CDR3 has 15 amino acids. J was trimmed by 5 bases and V by 8 bases; bases with no gene match: 7. The CDR3 sequence: CASSPGQGETGELFF. In DNA form, the CDR3 reads TGTGCCAGCTCGCCGGGACAGGGGGAGACCGGGGAGCTGTTTTTT.

This clonotype was seen at least ten times. The gene calls are TRBV4-3 and TRBJ2-1; D might be TRBD2 (6 bases). The germline gives CDR1 LGHNA, CDR2 YSLEER. The CDR3 covers 15 residues. V was shortened by 4 bases and J by 2 bases, with 12 bases between the two germline ends. CDR3 DNA: TGCGCCAGCAGCCCAGGGACTGCCACCTACAATGAGCAGTTCTTC. Protein: CASSPGTATYNEQFF.

A few counts support this clonotype. This rearrangement joins TRBV7-9 to TRBJ2-2, with D possibly matching TRBD2 (6 bases). Germline assignment: CDR1 SEHNR and CDR2 FQNEAQ (reference sequence). The CDR3 totals 15 residues. The V and J ends lost 3 bases and 6 bases respectively, with 14 bases between them. The DNA for the CDR3 is TGTGCCAGCAGCTTGCGCACCCGGGAGCCCGGGGAGCTGTTTTTT. Protein: CASSLRTREPGELFF.

This chain uses TRBV18 with TRBJ2-1; no reliable D call. CDR3 size: 15 residues. Germline V gives CDR1 KGHSH, CDR2 LQKENI. V lost 3 bases, J lost 0 bases, and 9 bases lay in between. Written as DNA, the CDR3 is TGTGCCAGCTCACCCGAGGCGAGCTCCTACAATGAGCAGTTCTTC. The encoded protein is CASSPEASSYNEQFF.

The rearrangement uses TRBV11-2 and TRBJ2-1, with TRBD1 as a possible D gene (6 bases). This CDR3 is built from 17 residues. V was cut by 4 bases and J by 0 bases, with 16 bases left in between. Germline V lookup: CDR1 SGHAT, CDR2 FQNNGV. DNA of the CDR3: TGTGCCAGCAGCTCACAGGGTTCGGGGTACTCCTACAATGAGCAGTTCTTC. This encodes CASSSQGSGYSYNEQFF. The complete variable domain, with remaining parts taken from reference TRBV11-2 and TRBJ2-1, reads EAGVAQSPRYKIIEKRQSVAFWCNPISGHATLYWYQQILGQGPKLLIQFQNNGVVDDSQLPKDRFSAERLKGVDSTLKIQPAKLEDSAVYLCASSSQGSGYSYNEQFFGPGTRLTVL.

This clonotype was picked up a small number of times. The rearrangement links TRBV27 to TRBJ2-5; D is undetermined. This CDR3 has 16 residues. CDR1 is MNHEY and CDR2 is SMNVEV in the germline V gene (reference sequence). V was clipped by 4 bases and J by 0 bases, with 15 bases between them. CDR3 coding DNA: TGTGCCAGCAGTTACGCGGTCGACGGAAACCAAGAGACCCAGTACTTC. Residues: CASSYAVDGNQETQYF.

The chain recombines TRBV4-1 with TRBJ2-3, with TRBD2 matching 14 bases. There are 19 residues in the CDR3. Trimming cost V 2 bases and J 2 bases; bases outside gene matches: 9. CDR1 and CDR2 (germline): MGHRA, YSYEKL. The CDR3 sequence: CASSQSPGLAGAYTDTQYF. Written as DNA, the CDR3 is TGCGCCAGCAGCCAAAGTCCGGGACTAGCGGGGGCATACACAGATACGCAGTATTTT.

In its sample, this clonotype was seen many times. The V gene is TRBV10-3, the J gene TRBJ2-1, with D perhaps assigned TRBD1 or TRBD2 (6 bases each). The V end was cut by 4 bases, the J end by 6 bases, with 13 bases between. The CDR3 runs to 14 residues. Germline V gene sequence: CDR1 ENHRY, CDR2 SYGVKD. In nucleotides, the CDR3 is TGTGCCATCAGTGTTCTGGGGGGCTTCAATGAGCAGTTCTTC. This encodes CAISVLGGFNEQFF.

The rearrangement uses TRBV4-1 and TRBJ2-2, with D perhaps given as TRBD1 or TRBD2 (6 bases each). Trimming took 1 base from V and 4 from J, leaving 13 bases between them. Germline V gene data show CDR1 as MGHRA and CDR2 as YSYEKL. CDR3 length: 16 amino acids. Here the CDR3 reads CASSQGGGPGTGELFF. CDR3 nucleotide sequence: TGCGCCAGCAGCCAAGGTGGGGGGCCGGGCACCGGGGAGCTGTTTTTT.

This clonotype was counted only a few times. The rearrangement links TRBV29-1 to TRBJ2-5, with D maybe TRBD1 (6 bases). The CDR3 consists of 15 residues. Per the germline V gene, CDR1 is SQVTM and CDR2 is ANQGSEA. V shed 4 bases and J shed 5 bases, with 20 bases lying between them. The DNA of the CDR3 is TGCAGCGTTGGACACAGGGCAAATGATGGGGAGACCCAGTACTTC. Its translation is CSVGHRANDGETQYF. Combining the CDR3 with reference TRBV29-1 and TRBJ2-5 gives the whole variable domain SAVISQKPSRDICQRGTSLTIQCQVDSQVTMMFWYRQQPGQSLTLIATANQGSEATYESGFVIDKFPISRPNLTFSTLTVSNMSPEDSSIYLCSVGHRANDGETQYFGPGTRLLVL.